This T cell receptor (beta chain) was identified during a study of blood T cell repertoires in COVID-19 (dated by TCRdb to the early 2020s). Regarding the research as a whole: Collaborator samples came from the United States, Italy and Spain and covered acute and convalescent phases of COVID-19. The prospective study material was composed of cDNA or gDNA derived from T cells, B-cell-depleted T cells, or PBMCs. The dataset comprised deeply sampled blood TCRbeta repertoires from subjects exposed to, actively infected with, or recovered from COVID-19. The repertoires were released in a freely available public database meant as a resource for research on the immune response to SARS-CoV-2. Samples were obtained from the ongoing ImmuneRACE study (first 160 participants) and from 1,254 subjects provided by 6 global collaborators. Sample metadata almost always included a de-identified subject ID, COVID-19 status, age in years and sex. HLA class I and class II types, where available, came from metadata supplied by the sample provider rather than from assay-based typing. Paper-wide results and their limitations: Clinical and demographic metadata were provided uncurated, with the amount varying by source and participant.

Participants in the prospective study were enrolled through a virtual design, were aged roughly 18 to 100 years, and lived in about 25 United States geographic areas. To assign participants to cohorts, the prospective study relied on clinical history that participants themselves reported in a screening survey and a study questionnaire. Mobile phlebotomists in the prospective study collected whole blood, serum and a nasopharyngeal or oropharyngeal swab from every participant. Participants in the prospective study had the option to provide additional blood draws and questionnaires over a roughly two-month period. Blood samples from the prospective study were shipped frozen or at room temperature prior to DNA extraction. As to this clone: No antigen is known for it. There are no base qualities to consult, and no much larger clone falls within one base.

CDR1 and CDR2, looked up from the germline V gene, are SGHRS and YFSETQ. The CDR3 runs 13 residues from the cysteine to the phenylalanine. Just the 39-base CDR3 DNA is kept, in frame starting at base 1. Relative to germline, V is 5 bases shorter and J is 4 bases shorter, with 9 bases between their ends. The immunoSEQ Assay, a bias-controlled multiplex PCR, was used to amplify TCRbeta CDR3 regions from genomic DNA. From the authors' description of their analysis: Within the assay, amplification of reference gene primers was used to estimate how many nucleated cells each sample contained. Sequence reads were collapsed and filtered to measure the absolute abundance of every unique TCRbeta CDR3 rearrangement. Productive Simpson clonality was computed per sample as the square root of Simpson's diversity index over productive rearrangements. The table was pulled from immuneACCESS by TCRdb, which kept in-frame rearrangements only. Such tables lose some clones; where checked, under half of the loss comes from unresolved V genes, and the rest has no known cause. V and J calls and clone size are given by that table; D and trimming were obtained from the DNA. The sample table lists approximately 150,000 clones, around 85% of them with a count of one. The ten largest clones represent about 5.8% of the sample.

The origin of this receptor is a woman between 40 and 55 years old with acute COVID-19. The chain couples TRBV5-1 to TRBJ1-4; TRBD1 is a possible D gene, resting on 5 matching bases. Sequencing was carried out using PBMCs or T cells enriched from blood (not recorded which). The nucleotide sequence reads as follows: TGCGCCAGCAGGGAGGGGCTTAATGAAAAACTGTTTTTT. It is translated as CASREGLNEKLFF. Joined to the reference TRBV5-1 and TRBJ1-4 proteins, this CDR3 gives the full variable domain: KAGVTQTPRYLIKTRGQQVTLSCSPISGHRSVSWYQQTPGQGLQFLFEYFSETQRNKGNFPGRFSGRQFSNSRSEMNVSTLELGDSALYLCASREGLNEKLFFGSGTQLSVL.